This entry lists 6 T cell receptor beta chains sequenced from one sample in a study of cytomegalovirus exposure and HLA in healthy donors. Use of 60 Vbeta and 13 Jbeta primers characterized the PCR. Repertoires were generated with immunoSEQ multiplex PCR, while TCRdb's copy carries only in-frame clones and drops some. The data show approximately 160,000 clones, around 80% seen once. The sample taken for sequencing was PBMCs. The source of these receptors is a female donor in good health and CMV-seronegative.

The CDR3 region has the DNA TGTGCCAGCAGCTTAGTATGGTCAGCGGAGCACTCCTACGAGCAGTACTTC. Residues: CASSLVWSAEHSYEQYF. This chain joins TRBV7-2 and TRBJ2-5; the D gene is possibly TRBD2 (5 bases). The J call is uncertain, as TRBJ2-7 better fits the DNA end. This CDR3 has 17 residues. Germline loops: CDR1 SGHTA, CDR2 FQGNSA.

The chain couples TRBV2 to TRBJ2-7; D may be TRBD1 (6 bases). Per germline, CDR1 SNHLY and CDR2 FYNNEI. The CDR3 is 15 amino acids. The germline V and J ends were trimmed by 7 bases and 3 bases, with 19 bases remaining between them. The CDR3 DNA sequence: TGTGCCAGCAAAGAACGGTTCTTAGGGGGCTACGAGCAGTACTTC. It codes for CASKERFLGGYEQYF.

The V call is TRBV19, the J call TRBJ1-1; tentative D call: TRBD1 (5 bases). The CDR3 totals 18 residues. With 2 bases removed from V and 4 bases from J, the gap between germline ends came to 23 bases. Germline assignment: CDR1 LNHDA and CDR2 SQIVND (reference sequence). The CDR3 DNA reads TGTGCCAGTAGTATATCCTCGGGTCCGCAGGGTCGGTTCACTGAAGCTTTCTTT. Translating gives CASSISSGPQGRFTEAFF.

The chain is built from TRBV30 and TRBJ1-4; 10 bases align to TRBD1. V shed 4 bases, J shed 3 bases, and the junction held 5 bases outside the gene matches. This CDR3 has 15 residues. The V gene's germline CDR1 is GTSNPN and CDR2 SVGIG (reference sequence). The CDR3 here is CAWTAGTGANEKLFF. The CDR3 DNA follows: TGTGCCTGGACTGCCGGGACAGGGGCTAATGAAAAACTGTTTTTT.

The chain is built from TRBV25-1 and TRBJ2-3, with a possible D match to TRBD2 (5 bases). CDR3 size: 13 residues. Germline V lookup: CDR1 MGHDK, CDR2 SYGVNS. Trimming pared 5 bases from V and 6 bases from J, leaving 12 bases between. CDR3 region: CASSREPADTQYF. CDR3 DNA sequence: TGTGCCAGCAGTCGGGAACCGGCGGATACGCAGTATTTT.

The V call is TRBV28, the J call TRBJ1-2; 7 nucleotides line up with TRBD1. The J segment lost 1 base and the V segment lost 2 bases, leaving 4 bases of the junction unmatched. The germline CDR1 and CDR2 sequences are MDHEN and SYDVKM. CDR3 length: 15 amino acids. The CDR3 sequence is CASSLIRGFNYGYTF. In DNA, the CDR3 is TGTGCCAGCAGTTTAATCAGGGGGTTTAACTATGGCTACACCTTC.